This TCR beta chain came from a study of tumor-infiltrating lymphocytes in primary liver carcinoma. Study-wide points: Top-250-clone fractions were significantly higher in tumors than in blood (p = 0.039).

Germline DNA was extracted too, while blood RNA derived from unsorted whole blood. The collection of about 4 milliliters of peripheral blood preceded surgery. Priming with a constant-region primer yielded TCR beta cDNA from around 0.45 ug total RNA. Libraries of TCR beta came from three nested multiplex PCR rounds with slightly modified ARM-PCR. Researchers ran the first two PCR rounds for approximately 9 cycles each with TRBV1-TRBV30 forward primers and a C-beta reverse primer. In TCRdb, the multiplex PCR reads were re-called with MiXCR into one record per CDR3 protein. The table includes some 320,000 distinct CDR3 sequences, roughly 60% detected once. The sample holds one count of this clonotype. Its antigen remains unidentified. The germline V gene has CDR1 SGHRS and CDR2 YFSETQ. J lost 4 bases, V lost 0 bases, and 9 bases had no gene match. The CDR3 covers 16 residues.

The sequencing sample was made of peripheral blood. This chain connects TRBV5-1 to TRBJ1-2; TRBD1 agrees at 7 bases. This TCR came from a man aged 40-49 years with primary liver carcinoma and hepatitis B virus infection. CDR3: CASSLAGDRATYGYTF. The CDR3 DNA is TGCGCCAGCAGCTTGGCCGGAGACAGGGCGACCTATGGCTACACCTTC.